The clone carrying this TCR beta chain was found a few times. Its antigen is still unknown. The record originates from a study of identical twins. The study, taken as a whole, reports: Partly confounded zero-insertion analyses could result from invariant MAIT and iNKT cells.

TCRdb re-derived calls from the 5' RACE reads in MiXCR, one entry per CDR3 protein. The sample has approximately 230,000 distinct CDR3 sequences; over 5% are singletons. Trimming cost V 5 bases and J 0 bases, with 8 bases left between them. Germline V gene lookup returns CDR1 SGHRS and CDR2 YFSETQ. CDR3 length: 13 amino acids. These data were likewise used in another study, on T cells expressing NK-cell markers. That work adds: Several of the donors also had these clonotypes leading their CD3+CD56-NKG2C+ fraction.

Sample: CD8+ T cells sorted from blood. This TCR was recovered from a woman between 18 and 29 years old in good health. The J gene is TRBJ1-1, the V gene TRBV5-1; D possibly corresponds to TRBD1 (5 bases). The CDR3 sequence: CASRTDLNTEAFF. CDR3 in DNA: TGCGCCAGCAGGACAGATCTGAACACTGAAGCTTTCTTT.